These T cell receptor beta chains were read from a single sample in a study of blood T cell repertoires in COVID-19. Using immunoSEQ multiplex PCR, the repertoire was profiled, and TCRdb retains in-frame clones only, with some absent. The sample consists of roughly 220,000 clones, 80% to 90% of them appearing once. The material sequenced was peripheral blood. The receptors come from a young man who had recovered from COVID-19. CDR3s include the opening cysteine and the closing phenylalanine or tryptophan. The D gene is left open where the match is weak. Clone size is stated in some rows and not others, as once, few, many or a class when expanded.

j_gene,d_gene,abundance,v_gene,CDR3nt,CDR3aa
TRBJ2-3,-,-,TRBV6-5,TGTGCCAGCAGGCATACGACTAGTATCACAGATACGCAGTATTTT,CASRHTTSITDTQYF
TRBJ1-6,-,few,TRBV11-2,TGTGCCAGCAGCTTAGAACGGACGGGAGCCCTCCACTTT,CASSLERTGALHF
TRBJ1-3,-,once,TRBV11-2,TGTGCCAGCAGCTTAGAGCGGGGAAACACCATATATTTT,CASSLERGNTIYF
TRBJ1-2,TRBD1,few,TRBV4-1,TGCGCCAGCAGCCAAGGGAAGACAGGGAATGGCTACACCTTC,CASSQGKTGNGYTF
TRBJ2-7,-,few,TRBV21-1,TGTGCCAGCAGCAATCGGGGGTTGCGGCAGTACTTC,CASSNRGLRQYF
TRBJ2-1,TRBD2,-,TRBV5-1,TGCGCCAGCAGCTCGGGACTAGCGGCTCTGAGCTCCTACAATGAGCAGTTCTTC,CASSSGLAALSSYNEQFF
TRBJ2-7,-,once,TRBV7-9,TGTGCCAGCAGCTTTTCTGAGACTCCCACGCGAGTGCAGTACTTC,CASSFSETPTRVQYF
TRBJ2-1,-,-,TRBV6-5,TGTGCCAGCATTAGATTCAATGAGCAGTTCTTC,CASIRFNEQFF
TRBJ1-6,-,-,TRBV7-2,TGTGCCAGCAGCTTAGTATGGGCGAATTCACCCCTCCACTTT,CASSLVWANSPLHF
TRBJ2-7,TRBD1,-,TRBV18,TGTGCCAGCTCGCCCACAGGGGGCTCGTCCGAGCAGTACTTC,CASSPTGGSSEQYF
TRBJ2-3,TRBD2,-,TRBV7-2,TGTGCCAGCAGCTTCCCCGGGAGGGCAGATACGCAGTATTTT,CASSFPGRADTQYF
TRBJ1-5,-,-,TRBV7-2,TGTGCCAGCAGCTTAGGAACAGGGCTTCAGCCCCAGCATTTT,CASSLGTGLQPQHF
TRBJ2-7,-,-,TRBV20-1,TGCAGTGCTGCCCGAGGGGAGCAGTACTTC,CSAARGEQYF
TRBJ2-1,-,-,TRBV11-2,TGTGCCAGCAGCTTAGATCGGCAGAGGGTCGTAAATGAGCAGTTCTTC,CASSLDRQRVVNEQFF
TRBJ2-6,TRBD1,-,TRBV19,TGTGCCAGTAGTAAGGCGGCCAGGGGGCCCTCTGGGGCCAACGTCCTGACTTTC,CASSKAARGPSGANVLTF
TRBJ2-3,TRBD2,-,TRBV2,TGTGCCAGCAGTTGGGAGACTAGCGGGGGGTCTAGCACAGATACGCAGTATTTT,CASSWETSGGSSTDTQYF
TRBJ2-7,-,few,TRBV4-1,TGCGCCAGCAGCCAAGAGTTGATTGCTGGAGGTGCCAACTACGAGCAGTACTTC,CASSQELIAGGANYEQYF
TRBJ2-7,-,-,TRBV30,TGTGCCTGGAGTGTGCAGGGCGAGTACGAGCAGTACTTC,CAWSVQGEYEQYF
TRBJ2-3,-,-,TRBV25-1,TGTGCCAGCAGTGGATTCGGGACAGATACGCAGTATTTT,CASSGFGTDTQYF
TRBJ1-3,-,-,TRBV12-5,TGTGCTAGTGGAAATGATGGCGGAAACACCATATATTTT,CASGNDGGNTIYF
TRBJ1-2,-,-,TRBV10-3,TGTGCCATCAGTGAGTCGCGTAAGTCTGAGGATGGCTACACCTTC,CAISESRKSEDGYTF
TRBJ1-2,TRBD1,-,TRBV27,TGTGCCAGCAGTTTATCGCGGACAGGGAACTATGGCTACACCTTC,CASSLSRTGNYGYTF
TRBJ1-3,-,few,TRBV5-1,TGCGCCAGCAGCTCAGAAGGGGGTTTCGGTGGAAACACCATATATTTT,CASSSEGGFGGNTIYF
TRBJ2-7,TRBD1,-,TRBV10-1,TGCGCCAGCAGCCTGACAGGGCGGGACGAGCAGTACTTC,CASSLTGRDEQYF
TRBJ2-3,-,-,TRBV20-1,TGCACCTCGGGGAGCACAGATACGCAGTATTTT,CTSGSTDTQYF
TRBJ1-6,TRBD1,-,TRBV5-1,TGCGCCAGCAGCAGTTCACAGGGGCCTTCACCCCTCCACTTT,CASSSSQGPSPLHF
TRBJ2-3,TRBD2,-,TRBV12-5,TGTGCTAGTGGTTTGGGGACTAGCGGGGGGCCGACAGATACGCAGTATTTT,CASGLGTSGGPTDTQYF
TRBJ1-2,-,-,TRBV7-9,TGTGCCAGCCGGACGGACAGTTCATCTTATGGCTACACCTTC,CASRTDSSSYGYTF
TRBJ2-2,-,-,TRBV19,TGTGCCAGTAGTGCCACAGGGCGGATTACCGGGGAGCTGTTTTTT,CASSATGRITGELFF
TRBJ1-5,TRBD1,-,TRBV29-1,TGCAGCGTTTCGACAGGGGCGGGGGTTCCCCAGCATTTT,CSVSTGAGVPQHF
TRBJ1-6,-,few,TRBV10-2,TGCGCCAGCAGTGATGTCAGTAATTCACCCCTCCACTTT,CASSDVSNSPLHF
TRBJ1-6,-,-,TRBV19,TGTGCCAGTAGTACACTACAGGGCCCGAATTCACCCCTCCACTTT,CASSTLQGPNSPLHF
TRBJ1-2,TRBD1,-,TRBV19,TGTGCCAGTAGCTCGGACAGGGGGTTAGGTAACTATGGCTACACCTTC,CASSSDRGLGNYGYTF
TRBJ2-7,TRBD2,-,TRBV5-5,TGTGCCAGCAGCTTAGCCGCCCGAGCTAGCGGGACCTACGAGCAGTACTTC,CASSLAARASGTYEQYF
TRBJ1-5,TRBD1,once,TRBV7-2,TGTGCCAGCAGCTTAGCGGCAACGGGACAGGGCCGACGGAGTCAGCCCCAGCATTTT,CASSLAATGQGRRSQPQHF
TRBJ1-1,-,-,TRBV6-2/TRBV6-3,TGTGCCAGCAGTTACTCGGGGGGGGCGGAGACTGAAGCTTTCTTT,CASSYSGGAETEAFF
TRBJ1-1,TRBD1,-,TRBV19,TGTGCCAGTAGTGTAGGACAGGGGTTTGCTGAAGCTTTCTTT,CASSVGQGFAEAFF
TRBJ2-3,-,few,TRBV6-5,TGTGCCAGTTCCCAGGGACATGCAGATACGCAGTATTTT,CASSQGHADTQYF
TRBJ1-2,TRBD1,-,TRBV5-1,TGCGCCAGCAGCGCCGGGACAGGGGATTGGGGCTACACCTTC,CASSAGTGDWGYTF
TRBJ1-1,TRBD1,-,TRBV2,TGTGCCAGTGGACAGGTAGGGATGAACACTGAAGCTTTCTTT,CASGQVGMNTEAFF
TRBJ2-7,-,-,TRBV10-2,TGCGCCAGCAGTCGTAGTCAACAGGGCTCCGAGCAGTACTTC,CASSRSQQGSEQYF
TRBJ2-1,-,-,TRBV19,TGTGCCAGTAGTCCAAGGACGGAGGGCGAGGAGTTCTTC,CASSPRTEGEEFF
TRBJ1-1,TRBD1,few,TRBV5-6,TGTGCCAGCAGCTATGGGACAGGGGGTGGCAACACTGAAGCTTTCTTT,CASSYGTGGGNTEAFF
TRBJ2-7,-,-,TRBV10-2,TGCGCCAGCGGGGCCCAGGGCTCAGGAGAGCAGTACTTC,CASGAQGSGEQYF
TRBJ2-1,TRBD2,-,TRBV11-2,TGTGCCAGCAGCCTGATGAAGAGCGGGGGGGCCTACAATGAGCAGTTCTTC,CASSLMKSGGAYNEQFF
TRBJ2-7,-,-,TRBV13,TGTGCCAGCAGCTTATATAGGGGTCCTGGCGAGCAGTACTTC,CASSLYRGPGEQYF
TRBJ2-3,TRBD2,-,TRBV7-9,TGTGCCAGCAGCCCGCGGACTAGCGGACCCACAGATACGCAGTATTTT,CASSPRTSGPTDTQYF
TRBJ2-1,TRBD2,-,TRBV5-4,TGTGCCAGCAGCCCCCAGGGCGGGGGGATTGAGCAGTTCTTC,CASSPQGGGIEQFF
TRBJ2-1,-,-,TRBV5-1,TGCGCCAGCAAGCCGGAGGCAGATTCCTACAATGAGCAGTTCTTC,CASKPEADSYNEQFF